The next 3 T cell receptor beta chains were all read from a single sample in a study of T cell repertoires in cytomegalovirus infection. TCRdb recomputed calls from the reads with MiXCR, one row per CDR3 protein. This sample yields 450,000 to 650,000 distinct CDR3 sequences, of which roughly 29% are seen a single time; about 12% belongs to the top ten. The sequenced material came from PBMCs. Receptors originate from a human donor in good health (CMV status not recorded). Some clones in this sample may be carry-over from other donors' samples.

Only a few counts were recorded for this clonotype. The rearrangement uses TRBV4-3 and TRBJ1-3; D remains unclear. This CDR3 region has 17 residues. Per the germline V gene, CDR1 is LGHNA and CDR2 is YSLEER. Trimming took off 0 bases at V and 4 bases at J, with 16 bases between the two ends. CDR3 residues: CASSQDNLVVTGNTIYF. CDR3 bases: TGCGCCAGCAGCCAAGATAACCTTGTAGTGACAGGAAACACCATATATTTT.

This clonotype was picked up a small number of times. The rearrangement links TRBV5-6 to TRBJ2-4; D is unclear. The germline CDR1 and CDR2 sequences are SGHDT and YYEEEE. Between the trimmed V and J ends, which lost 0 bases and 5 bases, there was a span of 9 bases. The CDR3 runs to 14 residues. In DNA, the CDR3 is TGTGCCAGCAGCTTGGTAGTGACGGAAAACATTCAGTACTTC. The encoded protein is CASSLVVTENIQYF.

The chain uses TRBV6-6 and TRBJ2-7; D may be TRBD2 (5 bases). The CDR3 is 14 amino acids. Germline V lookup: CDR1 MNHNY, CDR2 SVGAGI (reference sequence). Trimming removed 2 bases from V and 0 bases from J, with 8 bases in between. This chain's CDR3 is CASSYSAGSYEQYV. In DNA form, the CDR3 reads TGTGCCAGCAGTTACAGTGCGGGCTCCTACGAGCAGTACGTC.